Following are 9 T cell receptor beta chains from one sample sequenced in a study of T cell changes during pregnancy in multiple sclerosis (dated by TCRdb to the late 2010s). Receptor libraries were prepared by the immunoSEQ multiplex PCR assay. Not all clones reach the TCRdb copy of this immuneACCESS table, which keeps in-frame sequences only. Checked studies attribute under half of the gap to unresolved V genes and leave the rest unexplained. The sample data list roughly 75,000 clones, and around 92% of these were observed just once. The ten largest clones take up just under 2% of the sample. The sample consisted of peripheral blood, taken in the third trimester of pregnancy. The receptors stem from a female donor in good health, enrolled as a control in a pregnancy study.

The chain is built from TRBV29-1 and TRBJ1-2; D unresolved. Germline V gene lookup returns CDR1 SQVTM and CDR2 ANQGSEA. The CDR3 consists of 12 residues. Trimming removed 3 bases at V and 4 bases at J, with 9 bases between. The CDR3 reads CSVESDTYGYTF. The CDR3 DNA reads TGCAGCGTTGAGAGTGATACCTATGGCTACACCTTC.

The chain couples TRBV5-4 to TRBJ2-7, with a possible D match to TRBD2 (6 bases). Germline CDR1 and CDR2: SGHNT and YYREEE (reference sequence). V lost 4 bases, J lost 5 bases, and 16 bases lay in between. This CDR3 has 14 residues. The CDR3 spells CASSLGNREHEQYF. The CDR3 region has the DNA TGTGCCAGCAGCCTTGGTAATCGGGAGCACGAGCAGTACTTC.

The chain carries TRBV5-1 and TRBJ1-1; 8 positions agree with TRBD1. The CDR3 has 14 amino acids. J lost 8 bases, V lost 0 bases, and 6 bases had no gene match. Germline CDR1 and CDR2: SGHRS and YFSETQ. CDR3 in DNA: TGCGCCAGCAGCTTGGCCAGGGGGCTAACGGAAGCTTTCTTT. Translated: CASSLARGLTEAFF.

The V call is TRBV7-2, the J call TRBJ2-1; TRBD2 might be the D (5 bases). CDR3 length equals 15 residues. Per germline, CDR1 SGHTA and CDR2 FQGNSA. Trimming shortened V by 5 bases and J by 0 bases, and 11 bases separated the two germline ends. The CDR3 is CASSTRASSYNEQFF. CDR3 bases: TGTGCCAGCAGCACGCGGGCGAGCTCCTACAATGAGCAGTTCTTC. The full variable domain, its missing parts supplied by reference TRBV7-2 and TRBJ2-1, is GAGVSQSPSNKVTEKGKDVELRCDPISGHTALYWYRQSLGQGLEFLIYFQGNSAPDKSGLPSDRFSAERTGGSVSTLTIQRTQQEDSAVYLCASSTRASSYNEQFFGPGTRLTVL.

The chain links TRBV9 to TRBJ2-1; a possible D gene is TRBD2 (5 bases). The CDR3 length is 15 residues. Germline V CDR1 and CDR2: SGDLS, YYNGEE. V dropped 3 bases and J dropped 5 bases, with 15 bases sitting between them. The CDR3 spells CASSADWPQNNEQFF. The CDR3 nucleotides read TGTGCCAGCAGCGCGGACTGGCCCCAGAACAATGAGCAGTTCTTC.

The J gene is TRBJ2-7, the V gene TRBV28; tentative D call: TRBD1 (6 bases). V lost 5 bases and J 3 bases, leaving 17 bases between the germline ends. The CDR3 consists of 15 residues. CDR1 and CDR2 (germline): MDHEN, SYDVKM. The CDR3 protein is CASSESGQFFYEQYF. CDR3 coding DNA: TGTGCCAGCAGTGAAAGTGGACAGTTTTTCTACGAGCAGTACTTC.

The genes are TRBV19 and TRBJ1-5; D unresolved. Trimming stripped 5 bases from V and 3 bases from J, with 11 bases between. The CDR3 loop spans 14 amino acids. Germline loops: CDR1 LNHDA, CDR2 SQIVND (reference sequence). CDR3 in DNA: TGTGCCAGTAGTCCCGCTAGGTACAATCAGCCCCAGCATTTT. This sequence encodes CASSPARYNQPQHF.

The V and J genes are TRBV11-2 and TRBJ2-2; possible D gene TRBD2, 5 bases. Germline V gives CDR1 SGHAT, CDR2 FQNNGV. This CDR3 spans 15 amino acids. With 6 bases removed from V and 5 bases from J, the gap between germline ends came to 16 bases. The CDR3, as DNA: TGTGCCAGCAGGCTAAGCGGAGCCAATACCGGGGAGCTGTTTTTT. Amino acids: CASRLSGANTGELFF.

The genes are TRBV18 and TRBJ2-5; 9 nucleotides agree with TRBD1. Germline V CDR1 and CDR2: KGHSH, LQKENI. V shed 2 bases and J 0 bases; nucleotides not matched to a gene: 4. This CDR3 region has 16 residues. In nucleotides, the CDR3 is TGTGCCAGCTCACCAACAAGGACAGGGGACCAAGAGACCCAGTACTTC. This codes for CASSPTRTGDQETQYF.